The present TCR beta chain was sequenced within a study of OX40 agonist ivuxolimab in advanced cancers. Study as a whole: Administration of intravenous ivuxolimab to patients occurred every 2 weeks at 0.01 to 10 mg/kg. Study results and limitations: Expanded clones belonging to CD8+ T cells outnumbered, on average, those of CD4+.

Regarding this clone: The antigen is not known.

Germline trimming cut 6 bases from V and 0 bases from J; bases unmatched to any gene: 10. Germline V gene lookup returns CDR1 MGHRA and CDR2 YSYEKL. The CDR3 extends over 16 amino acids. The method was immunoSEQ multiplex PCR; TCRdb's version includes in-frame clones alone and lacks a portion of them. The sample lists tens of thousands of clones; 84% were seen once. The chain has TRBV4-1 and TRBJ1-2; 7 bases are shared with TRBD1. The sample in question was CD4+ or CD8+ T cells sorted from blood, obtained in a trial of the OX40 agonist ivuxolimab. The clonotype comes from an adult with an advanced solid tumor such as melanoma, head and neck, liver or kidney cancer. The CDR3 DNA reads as TGCGCCAGCAGGCTCCCCCGGGGGACAGCTAACTATGGCTACACCTTC. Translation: CASRLPRGTANYGYTF.